The 11 T cell receptor beta chains presented below share a single source sample, sequenced in a study of siplizumab effects on memory and regulatory T cells (dated by TCRdb to between 2018 and 2020). The protocol used for the library was the immunoSEQ multiplex PCR assay. TCRdb limited this immuneACCESS table to in-frame rearrangements with V and J called. A share of clones is missing; checked studies link under half to unresolved V genes, and the rest is unexplained. A total of about 52,000 clones appear in this sample, nearly 98% of them only once. The top ten constitute 0.64% of the sample. Material: naive CD4+ T cells sorted from blood. Sample cell subset or site, as interpreted from the label and publication: unstimulated naive T cells. Receptor source: a human donor in good health.

CDR3 loop: CASGTNRRDTQYF. CDR3 DNA sequence: TGTGCCAGCGGAACCAACAGGAGAGATACGCAGTATTTT. This chain joins TRBV2 and TRBJ2-3, with TRBD1 as a possible D gene (5 bases). The CDR3 extends over 13 amino acids. With 8 bases removed from V and 5 bases from J, the gap between germline ends came to 14 bases. Looked up from germline, CDR1 is SNHLY and CDR2 is FYNNEI.

V and J are TRBV19 and TRBJ1-3, with D perhaps TRBD1 (5 bases). The ends were cut back, 10 bases at V and 2 bases at J, with 12 bases in the middle. CDR3 size: 13 residues. The germline V gene encodes CDR1 LNHDA and CDR2 SQIVND (reference sequence). The DNA for the CDR3 is TGTGCCATAAGTGCGGGGGCTGGAAACACCATATATTTT. Translated: CAISAGAGNTIYF. Supplemented by reference TRBV19 and TRBJ1-3, the full variable domain reads DGGITQSPKYLFRKEGQNVTLSCEQNLNHDAMYWYRQDPGQGLRLIYYSQIVNDFQKGDIAEGYSVSREKKESFPLTVTSAQKNPTAFYLCAISAGAGNTIYFGEGSWLTVV.

The gene calls are TRBV18 and TRBJ2-5, with 9 nucleotides matching TRBD2. CDR1 and CDR2 (germline): KGHSH, LQKENI. The CDR3 runs 15 residues. V trimming: 3 bases; J trimming: 5 bases; junction bases outside the gene matches: 7. CDR3 in amino acids: CASSPRPSGTETQYF. DNA for the CDR3: TGTGCCAGCTCACCTCGTCCTAGCGGGACTGAGACCCAGTACTTC.

V usage is TRBV30 and J usage is TRBJ2-7, with 8 bases that match TRBD1. The CDR3 runs 12 residues. Trimming at V came to 6 bases and at J to 6 bases, leaving 7 bases not matched to a gene. Germline V lookup: CDR1 GTSNPN, CDR2 SVGIG (reference sequence). CDR3 sequence (DNA): TGTGCCTGTGACAGGGGTAGAGGCGAGCAGTACTTC. The encoded protein is CACDRGRGEQYF.

The chain joins TRBV27 to TRBJ2-4; TRBD2 agrees at 9 bases. This CDR3 region has 14 residues. The junction had 5 bases not matched to a gene; V was cut back by 3 bases and J by 8 bases. Germline V CDR1 and CDR2: MNHEY, SMNVEV (reference sequence). This CDR3 is CASSLGGRADIQYF. The CDR3 bases are TGTGCCAGCAGTTTGGGCGGGAGGGCCGACATTCAGTACTTC.

A single count supports this clone. The chain employs TRBV29-1 and TRBJ2-7; 10 nucleotides match TRBD1. After removal of 7 bases from V and 4 bases from J, the junction contained 16 bases not matched to a gene. This CDR3 is 16 amino acids long. CDR1 is SQVTM and CDR2 is ANQGSEA in the germline V gene. The CDR3 sequence: CSEPKLTGGQYYEQYF. In DNA form, the CDR3 reads TGCAGCGAACCGAAATTGACAGGGGGCCAATATTACGAGCAGTACTTC.

This chain links TRBV15 with TRBJ1-5; TRBD1 might be the D (5 bases). V lost 4 bases and J lost 6, with 13 bases in between. The germline gives CDR1 LNHNV, CDR2 YYDKDF (reference sequence). The CDR3 has 14 amino acids. As DNA, the CDR3 is TGTGCCACCAGCACCAGGGAACGAATTCAGCCCCAGCATTTT. Translating gives CATSTRERIQPQHF.

This chain links TRBV5-1 with TRBJ2-1, with 7 bases that match TRBD1. The V and J ends lost 2 bases and 4 bases, in that order; junction bases with no gene match: 6. The CDR3 consists of 15 residues. The germline V gene encodes CDR1 SGHRS and CDR2 YFSETQ. CDR3 DNA: TGCGCCAGCAGCTTAACGGGACAGTTATACAATGAGCAGTTCTTC. It yields the protein CASSLTGQLYNEQFF.

The chain combines TRBV5-1 with TRBJ2-7; 7 bases match TRBD1. Germline trimming cut 0 bases from V and 3 bases from J; bases unmatched to any gene: 3. There are 14 residues in the CDR3. From germline, CDR1 is SGHRS and CDR2 YFSETQ. The CDR3 nucleotides read TGCGCCAGCAGCTTGGTCCCAGGGGGCTACGAGCAGTACTTC. Translation: CASSLVPGGYEQYF.

The genes are TRBV4-3 and TRBJ2-5; 7 nucleotides agree with TRBD1. CDR1 and CDR2 (germline): LGHNA, YSLEER. The CDR3 runs to 15 residues. V dropped 4 bases and J dropped 4; count of bases not matched to a gene: 9. Here the CDR3 reads CASSLALTGLETQYF. CDR3 bases: TGCGCCAGCAGCCTGGCGCTGACAGGGCTAGAGACCCAGTACTTC.

The chain links TRBV30 to TRBJ1-1; tentative D call: TRBD1 (5 bases). The ends were cut back, 8 bases at V and 5 bases at J, with 18 bases in the middle. This CDR3 is 13 amino acids long. Germline lookup yields CDR1 GTSNPN and CDR2 SVGIG (reference sequence). The CDR3 protein is CAGVYLGGTEAFF. The CDR3 DNA follows: TGTGCCGGGGTTTACTTGGGGGGTACTGAAGCTTTCTTT.